This T cell receptor (beta chain) was captured by sequencing in a study of shared T cell receptors in the human thymus. The CDR3 is made up of 15 amino acids. V was cut by 6 bases and J by 2 bases, with 17 bases left in between. In germline, CDR1 is MNHEY, CDR2 SVGAGI. Sequenced by immunoSEQ multiplex PCR; TCRdb stores in-frame clones only, minus some. The table shows 650,000 to 950,000 clones, with approximately 85% occurring only once. Separately, the same data were catalogued under a study of human thymus T cells. As that report states: Unrelated individuals were reported by related research to share highly overlapping thymic repertoires.

This sequence was found in a girl under three years old with a congenital heart defect. The rearrangement joins TRBV6-5 to TRBJ2-7, with D uncertain. The material sequenced was thymocytes. The CDR3: CASSPRRRPTYEQYF. CDR3 DNA sequence: TGTGCCAGCAGCCCCCGACGGAGACCAACCTACGAGCAGTACTTC.